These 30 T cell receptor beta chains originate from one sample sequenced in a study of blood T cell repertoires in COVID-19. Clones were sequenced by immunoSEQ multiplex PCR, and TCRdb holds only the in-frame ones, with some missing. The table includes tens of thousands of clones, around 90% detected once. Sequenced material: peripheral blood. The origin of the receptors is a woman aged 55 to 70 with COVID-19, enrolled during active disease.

This CDR3 reads CSVVFRGGYTF. In nucleotides, the CDR3 is TGCAGCGTCGTCTTCCGGGGTGGCTACACCTTC. The gene calls are TRBV29-1 and TRBJ1-2; D remains ambiguous. With 6 bases removed from V and 7 bases from J, the gap between germline ends came to 12 bases. From germline, CDR1 is SQVTM and CDR2 ANQGSEA. This CDR3 region has 11 residues.

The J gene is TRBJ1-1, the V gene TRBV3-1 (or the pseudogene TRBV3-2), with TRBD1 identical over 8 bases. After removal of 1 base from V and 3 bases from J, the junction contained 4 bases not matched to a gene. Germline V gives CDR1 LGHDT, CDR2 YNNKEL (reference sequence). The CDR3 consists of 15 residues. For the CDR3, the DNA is TGTGCCAGCAGCCAAGGCCCGGACAGGGACACTGAAGCTTTCTTT. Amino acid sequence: CASSQGPDRDTEAFF.

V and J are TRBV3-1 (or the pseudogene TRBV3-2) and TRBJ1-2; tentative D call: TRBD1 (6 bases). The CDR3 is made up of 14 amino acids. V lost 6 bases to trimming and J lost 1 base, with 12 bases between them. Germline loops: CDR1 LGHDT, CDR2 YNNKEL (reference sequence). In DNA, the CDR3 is TGTGCCAGCAGTCACCAGGGGCTTAACTATGGCTACACCTTC. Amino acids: CASSHQGLNYGYTF.

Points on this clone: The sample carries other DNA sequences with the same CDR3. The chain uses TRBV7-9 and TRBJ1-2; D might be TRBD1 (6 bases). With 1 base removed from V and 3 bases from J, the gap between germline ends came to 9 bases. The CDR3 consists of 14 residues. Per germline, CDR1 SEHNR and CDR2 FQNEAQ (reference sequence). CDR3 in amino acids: CASSLGAGDYGYTF. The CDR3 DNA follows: TGTGCCAGCAGCTTAGGGGCAGGGGACTATGGCTACACCTTC. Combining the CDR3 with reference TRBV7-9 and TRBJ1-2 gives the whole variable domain DTGVSQNPRHKITKRGQNVTFRCDPISEHNRLYWYRQTLGQGPEFLTYFQNEAQLEKSRLLSDRFSAERPKGSFSTLEIQRTEQGDSAMYLCASSLGAGDYGYTFGSGTRLTVV.

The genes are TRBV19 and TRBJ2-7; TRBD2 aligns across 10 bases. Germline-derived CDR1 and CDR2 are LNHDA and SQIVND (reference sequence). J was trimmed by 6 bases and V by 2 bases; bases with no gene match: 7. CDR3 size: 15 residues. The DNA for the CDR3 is TGTGCCAGTAGTATAAGAGGAGCGGGGGGGATCGAGCAGTACTTC. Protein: CASSIRGAGGIEQYF.

The CDR3 sequence is CASIGRGTKNIQYF. The CDR3 bases are TGTGCCAGCATTGGTCGGGGAACCAAAAACATTCAGTACTTC. The rearrangement links TRBV2 to TRBJ2-4, with a tentative D call TRBD2 (5 bases). Deletions cut 7 bases from V and 2 bases from J, with 12 bases between. Germline V gene sequence: CDR1 SNHLY, CDR2 FYNNEI. The CDR3 length is 14 residues.

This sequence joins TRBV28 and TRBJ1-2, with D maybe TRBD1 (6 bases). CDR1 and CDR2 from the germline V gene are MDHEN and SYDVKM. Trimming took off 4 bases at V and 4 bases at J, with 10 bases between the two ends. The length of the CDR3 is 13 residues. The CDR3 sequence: CASSYRDAYGYTF. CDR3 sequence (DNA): TGTGCCAGCAGTTACAGGGACGCCTATGGCTACACCTTC.

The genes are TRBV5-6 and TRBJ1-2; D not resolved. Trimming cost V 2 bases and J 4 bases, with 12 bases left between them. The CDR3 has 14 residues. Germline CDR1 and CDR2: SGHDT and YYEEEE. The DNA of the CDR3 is TGTGCCAGCAGCTTCGAACGGGGTCCCTATGGCTACACCTTC. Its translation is CASSFERGPYGYTF.

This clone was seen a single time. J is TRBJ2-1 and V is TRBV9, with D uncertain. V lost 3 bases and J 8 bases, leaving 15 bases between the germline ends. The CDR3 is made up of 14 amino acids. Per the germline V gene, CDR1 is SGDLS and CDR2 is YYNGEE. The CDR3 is CASSASTRVYEQFF. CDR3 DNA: TGTGCCAGCAGCGCTTCTACTCGGGTTTATGAGCAGTTCTTC. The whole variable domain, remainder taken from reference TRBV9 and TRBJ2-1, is DSGVTQTPKHLITATGQRVTLRCSPRSGDLSVYWYQQSLDQGLQFLIQYYNGEERAKGNILERFSAQQFPDLHSELNLSSLELGDSALYFCASSASTRVYEQFFGPGTRLTVL.

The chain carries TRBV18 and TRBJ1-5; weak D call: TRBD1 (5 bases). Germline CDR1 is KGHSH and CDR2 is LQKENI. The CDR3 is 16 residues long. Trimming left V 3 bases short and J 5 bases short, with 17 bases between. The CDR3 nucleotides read TGTGCCAGCTCACCCCGGGGAGGGGCCGCCTATCAGCCCCAGCATTTT. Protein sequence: CASSPRGGAAYQPQHF.

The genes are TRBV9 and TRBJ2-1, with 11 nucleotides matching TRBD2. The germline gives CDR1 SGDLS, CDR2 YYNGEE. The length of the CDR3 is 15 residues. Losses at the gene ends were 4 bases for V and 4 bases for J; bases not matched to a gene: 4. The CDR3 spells CASSPTSGAYNEQFF. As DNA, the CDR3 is TGTGCCAGCAGCCCGACTAGCGGGGCATACAATGAGCAGTTCTTC.

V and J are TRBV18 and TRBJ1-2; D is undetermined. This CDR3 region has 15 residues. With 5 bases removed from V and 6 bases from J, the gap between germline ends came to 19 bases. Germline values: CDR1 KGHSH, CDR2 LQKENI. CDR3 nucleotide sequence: TGTGCCAGCTCAACGGGAATAAGTGGGCGGCATGGCTACACCTTC. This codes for CASSTGISGRHGYTF.

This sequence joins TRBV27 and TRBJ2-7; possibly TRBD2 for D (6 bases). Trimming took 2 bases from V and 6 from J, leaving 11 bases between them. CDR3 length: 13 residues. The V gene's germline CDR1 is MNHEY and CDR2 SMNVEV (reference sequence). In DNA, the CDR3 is TGTGCCAGCAGTTTAGCGAGACTAGGCGAGCAGTACTTC. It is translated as CASSLARLGEQYF.

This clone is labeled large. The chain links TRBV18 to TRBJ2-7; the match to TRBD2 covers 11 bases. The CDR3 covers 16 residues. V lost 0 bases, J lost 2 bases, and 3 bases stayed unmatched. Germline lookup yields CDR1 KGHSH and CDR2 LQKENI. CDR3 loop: CASSPPQLAGAYEQYF. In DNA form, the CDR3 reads TGTGCCAGCTCACCACCCCAACTAGCGGGAGCCTACGAGCAGTACTTC.

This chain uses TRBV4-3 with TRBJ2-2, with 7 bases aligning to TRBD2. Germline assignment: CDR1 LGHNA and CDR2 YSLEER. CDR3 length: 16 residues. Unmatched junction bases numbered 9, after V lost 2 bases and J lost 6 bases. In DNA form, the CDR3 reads TGCGCCAGCAGCCAACACCTAGCGGACTCGGCCGGGGAGCTGTTTTTT. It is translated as CASSQHLADSAGELFF.

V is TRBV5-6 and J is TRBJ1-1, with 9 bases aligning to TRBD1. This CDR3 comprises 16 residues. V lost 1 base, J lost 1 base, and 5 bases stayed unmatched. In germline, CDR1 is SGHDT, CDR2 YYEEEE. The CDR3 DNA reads TGTGCCAGCAGCTTGACAGGGGGCACCCGGAACACTGAAGCTTTCTTT. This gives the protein CASSLTGGTRNTEAFF.

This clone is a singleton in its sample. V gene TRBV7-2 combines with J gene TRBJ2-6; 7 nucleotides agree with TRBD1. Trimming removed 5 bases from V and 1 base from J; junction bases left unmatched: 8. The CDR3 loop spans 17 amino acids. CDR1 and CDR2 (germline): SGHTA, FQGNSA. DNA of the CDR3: TGTGCCAGCAGCCCCGTCTCGACAGGGTCTGGGGCCAACGTCCTGACTTTC. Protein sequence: CASSPVSTGSGANVLTF.

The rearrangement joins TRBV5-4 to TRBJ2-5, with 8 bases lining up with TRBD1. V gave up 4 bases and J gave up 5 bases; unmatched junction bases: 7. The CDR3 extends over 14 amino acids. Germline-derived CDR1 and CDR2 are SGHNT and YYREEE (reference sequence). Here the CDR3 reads CASSPQGAAETQYF. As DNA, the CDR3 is TGTGCCAGCAGCCCCCAGGGGGCTGCGGAGACCCAGTACTTC.

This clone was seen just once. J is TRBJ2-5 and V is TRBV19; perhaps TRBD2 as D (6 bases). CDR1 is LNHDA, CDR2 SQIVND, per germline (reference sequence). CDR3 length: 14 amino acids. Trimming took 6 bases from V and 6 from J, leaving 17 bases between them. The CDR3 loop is CASSQEGIAKTQYF. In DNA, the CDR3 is TGTGCCAGTAGCCAGGAGGGTATCGCGAAGACCCAGTACTTC.

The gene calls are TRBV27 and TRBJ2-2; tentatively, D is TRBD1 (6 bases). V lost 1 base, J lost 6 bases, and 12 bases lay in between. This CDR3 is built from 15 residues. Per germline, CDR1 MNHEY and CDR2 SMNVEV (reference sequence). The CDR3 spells CASSLFQGRPGELFF. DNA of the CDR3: TGTGCCAGCAGTTTATTTCAGGGGCGCCCCGGGGAGCTGTTTTTT.

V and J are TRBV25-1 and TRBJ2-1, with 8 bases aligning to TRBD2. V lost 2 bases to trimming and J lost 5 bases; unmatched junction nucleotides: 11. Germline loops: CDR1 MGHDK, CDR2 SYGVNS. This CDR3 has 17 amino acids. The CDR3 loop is CASSELPGLERNNEQFF. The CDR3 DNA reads TGTGCCAGCAGTGAACTCCCGGGACTAGAAAGGAACAATGAGCAGTTCTTC.

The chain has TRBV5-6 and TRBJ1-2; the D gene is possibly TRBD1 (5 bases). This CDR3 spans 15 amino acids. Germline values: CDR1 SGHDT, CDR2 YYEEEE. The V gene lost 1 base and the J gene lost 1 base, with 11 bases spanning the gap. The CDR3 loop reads CASSLWGSGNYGYTF. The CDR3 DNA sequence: TGTGCCAGCAGCTTGTGGGGCTCCGGTAACTATGGCTACACCTTC.

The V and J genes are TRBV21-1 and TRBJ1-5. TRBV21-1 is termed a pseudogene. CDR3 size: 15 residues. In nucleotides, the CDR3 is TGTGCCAGTAGCAACGCGGGGGATAGCAATCAGCCCCAGCATTTT. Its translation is CASSNAGDSNQPQHF.

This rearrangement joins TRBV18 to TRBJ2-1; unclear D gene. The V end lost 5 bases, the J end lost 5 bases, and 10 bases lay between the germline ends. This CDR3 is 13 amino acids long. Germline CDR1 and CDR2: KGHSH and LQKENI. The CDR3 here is CASSAGENNEQFF. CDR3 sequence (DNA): TGTGCCAGCTCAGCCGGAGAAAACAATGAGCAGTTCTTC.

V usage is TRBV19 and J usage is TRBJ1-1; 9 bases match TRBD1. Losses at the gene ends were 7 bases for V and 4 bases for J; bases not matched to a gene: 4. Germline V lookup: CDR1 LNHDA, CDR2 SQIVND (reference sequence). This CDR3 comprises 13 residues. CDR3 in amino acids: CASMDRGGTEAFF. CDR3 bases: TGTGCCAGTATGGACAGGGGAGGCACTGAAGCTTTCTTT.

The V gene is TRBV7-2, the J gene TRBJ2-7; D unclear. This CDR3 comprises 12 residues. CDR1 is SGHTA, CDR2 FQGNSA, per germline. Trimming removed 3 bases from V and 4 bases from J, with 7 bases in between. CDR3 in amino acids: CASSFDSYEQYF. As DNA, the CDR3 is TGTGCCAGCAGCTTCGACTCGTACGAGCAGTACTTC. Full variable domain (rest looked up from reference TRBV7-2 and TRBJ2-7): GAGVSQSPSNKVTEKGKDVELRCDPISGHTALYWYRQSLGQGLEFLIYFQGNSAPDKSGLPSDRFSAERTGGSVSTLTIQRTQQEDSAVYLCASSFDSYEQYFGPGTRLTVT.

CDR3 in DNA: TGTGCCAGTAGTAGGGCAGGGGCGTTCTCAAGCTACGAGCAGTACTTC. This gives the protein CASSRAGAFSSYEQYF. The rearrangement joins TRBV19 to TRBJ2-7, with D maybe TRBD1 (6 bases). Trimming left V 4 bases short and J 3 bases short, with 19 bases between. This CDR3 comprises 16 residues. The germline V gene has CDR1 LNHDA and CDR2 SQIVND (reference sequence).

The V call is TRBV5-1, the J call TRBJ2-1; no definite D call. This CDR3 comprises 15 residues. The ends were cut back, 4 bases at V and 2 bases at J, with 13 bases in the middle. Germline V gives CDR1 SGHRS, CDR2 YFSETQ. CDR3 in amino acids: CASSRTLEPYNEQFF. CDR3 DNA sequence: TGCGCCAGCAGCCGCACCCTCGAGCCCTACAATGAGCAGTTCTTC. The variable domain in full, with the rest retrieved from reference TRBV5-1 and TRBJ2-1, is KAGVTQTPRYLIKTRGQQVTLSCSPISGHRSVSWYQQTPGQGLQFLFEYFSETQRNKGNFPGRFSGRQFSNSRSEMNVSTLELGDSALYLCASSRTLEPYNEQFFGPGTRLTVL.

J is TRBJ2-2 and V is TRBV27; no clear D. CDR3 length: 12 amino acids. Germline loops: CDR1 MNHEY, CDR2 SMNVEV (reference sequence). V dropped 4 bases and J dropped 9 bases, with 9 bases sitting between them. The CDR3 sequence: CASSYLNRELFF. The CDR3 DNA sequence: TGTGCCAGCAGTTACCTAAACCGGGAGCTGTTTTTT.

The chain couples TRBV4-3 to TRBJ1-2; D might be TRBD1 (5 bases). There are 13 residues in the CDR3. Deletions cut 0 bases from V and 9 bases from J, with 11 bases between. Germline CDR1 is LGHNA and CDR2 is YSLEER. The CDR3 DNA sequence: TGCGCCAGCAGCCAAGATCGGGGGGGAAGCTACACCTTC. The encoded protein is CASSQDRGGSYTF.